This record concerns one TCR beta chain sequence. CDR1 is SGHRS and CDR2 is YFSETQ in the germline V gene. The CDR3 has 15 residues. V dropped 4 bases and J dropped 0; count of bases not matched to a gene: 2. Libraries were prepared by immunoSEQ multiplex PCR; TCRdb keeps only in-frame clonotypes and omits some of them. The table records fewer than 400,000 clones, roughly 87% of them present only once. This sample is part of a study of blood T cell repertoires in COVID-19. Across the study: The United States, Italy and Spain supplied acute and convalescent COVID-19 samples.

The specimen was PBMCs or T cells enriched from blood (not recorded which). V and J are TRBV5-1 and TRBJ1-1; 11 bases are a match to TRBD1. The sequence derives from a woman aged 18-29 years who had recovered from COVID-19. CDR3 residues: CASSPGQGVNTEAFF. Here the CDR3 DNA reads TGCGCCAGCAGCCCGGGACAGGGGGTGAACACTGAAGCTTTCTTT. Full variable domain (outside the CDR3, taken from reference TRBV5-1 and TRBJ1-1): KAGVTQTPRYLIKTRGQQVTLSCSPISGHRSVSWYQQTPGQGLQFLFEYFSETQRNKGNFPGRFSGRQFSNSRSEMNVSTLELGDSALYLCASSPGQGVNTEAFFGQGTRLTVV.